This T cell receptor beta chain was identified in a study of breast tumors, draining lymph nodes, adjacent tissues. Study-wide findings and caveats: Tumor TCR diversity was below lymph nodes but above nontumor tissue. The lymph node origin of tumor T cells was framed as consistent with a hypothesis, not demonstrated.

The lymph nodes were axillary draining lymph nodes from breast cancer patients. Between the trimmed V and J ends, which lost 4 bases and 6 bases, there was a span of 7 bases. This CDR3 is 11 amino acids long. Germline V gene sequence: CDR1 MDHEN, CDR2 SYDVKM. This clonotype was recorded many times. The antigen remains undetermined. Via MiXCR, TCRdb re-called the multiplex PCR reads, giving one row per CDR3 protein. Among 100,000 to 150,000 distinct CDR3 sequences, 20% were seen once, and the ten largest hold 3% to 4%. The chain employs TRBV28 and TRBJ2-7, with no clear D. What was sequenced was axillary lymph node tissue. The receptor's source is a female donor with breast cancer. Some clones in this sample may be carry-over from other donors' samples. CDR3 sequence (DNA): TGTGCCAGCAGTTCCGCCCGCGAGCAGTACTTC. Protein product: CASSSAREQYF. The full variable domain, its missing parts supplied by reference TRBV28 and TRBJ2-7, is DVKVTQSSRYLVKRTGEKVFLECVQDMDHENMFWYRQDPGLGLRLIYFSYDVKMKEKGDIPEGYSVSREKKERFSLILESASTNQTSMYLCASSSAREQYFGPGTRLTVT.